Shown below are 13 T cell receptor beta chains from a single sample sequenced in a study of T cell repertoires in cytomegalovirus infection. One entry per CDR3 protein results from TCRdb running MiXCR on the reads. The data hold 600,000 to 800,000 distinct CDR3 sequences, with less than 25% observed a single time. Material: CD8+ T cells from PBMCs. The receptor source for this set is a human donor in good health (CMV status not recorded). Some clones in this sample may be carry-over from other donors' samples.

This clonotype has ten or more counts. The chain has TRBV7-6 and TRBJ2-7; no definite D call. The germline V and J ends were trimmed by 1 base and 4 bases, with 5 bases remaining between them. CDR1 and CDR2 from the germline V gene are SGHVS and FNYEAQ. This CDR3 comprises 12 residues. CDR3 DNA sequence: TGTGCCAGCAGCTTAGTCCGGTACGAGCAGTACGTC. It is translated as CASSLVRYEQYV.

This chain joins TRBV12-3 or TRBV12-4 and TRBJ2-7; D is unclear. The germline V and J ends were trimmed by 10 bases and 6 bases, with 13 bases remaining between them. This CDR3 has 11 residues. The CDR3, as DNA: TGTGCCAACACTTCGGGCTTCGAGCAGTACTTC. Encoded protein: CANTSGFEQYF.

Details on this clonotype: This may come from a read error, since a much larger clone is one base off. For the CDR3, the DNA is TGTGCCAACTATGTCACTTGGGACGGCTACAATGAGCAGTTCTTC. It translates to CANYVTWDGYNEQFF. The chain joins TRBV7-9 to TRBJ2-1; D might be TRBD1 or TRBD2, each matching 5 bases. CDR1 and CDR2 (germline): SEHNR, FQNEAQ (reference sequence). The V end was cut by 10 bases, the J end by 3 bases, with 19 bases between. The CDR3 runs 15 residues.

This clonotype has just a few counts. The gene calls are TRBV5-5 and TRBJ2-7; D not certain. The germline CDR1 and CDR2 sequences are SGHKS and YYEKEE (reference sequence). Trimming removed 0 bases at V and 0 bases at J, with 10 bases between. This CDR3 spans 15 amino acids. The DNA for the CDR3 is TGTGCCAGCAGCTTGGGCAGGACCTTCTCCTACGAGCAGTACTTC. Its protein product is CASSLGRTFSYEQYF.

Of note for this clonotype: A much larger clone is a single base away; this may be a read error. Because the CDR3 is missing its conserved closing phenylalanine or tryptophan, this is likely a read error. The CDR3 protein is CATTSGGPDTQYS. The CDR3 nucleotides read TGTGCCACCACTAGCGGGGGGCCAGATACGCAGTATTCT. The V and J genes are TRBV7-8 and TRBJ2-3, with 12 bases matching TRBD2. Trimming at V came to 10 bases and at J to 4 bases, leaving 3 bases not matched to a gene. This CDR3 comprises 13 residues. Per the germline V gene, CDR1 is SGHVS and CDR2 is FQNEAQ.

There are a few counts of this clonotype. The V and J genes are TRBV20-1 and TRBJ1-4; D possibly corresponds to TRBD1 (5 bases). Germline CDR1 is DFQATT and CDR2 is SNEGSKA (reference sequence). V shed 6 bases and J shed 0 bases, with 14 bases lying between them. The CDR3 has 15 residues. CDR3 sequence (DNA): TGCAGTGCAACTCCAGGGTGGGCAACTAATGAAAAACTGTTTTTT. Translation gives CSATPGWATNEKLFF.

The rearrangement uses TRBV14 and TRBJ1-5; no reliable D call. The germline V gene has CDR1 SGHDN and CDR2 FVKESK. The CDR3 covers 15 residues. Trimming pared 4 bases from V and 5 bases from J, leaving 15 bases between. The CDR3 loop is CASSLSAGADQPQHF. The CDR3 DNA is TGTGCCAGCAGCCTCTCGGCGGGTGCGGATCAGCCCCAGCATTTT.

Many counts were recorded for this clonotype. The V gene is TRBV7-6, the J gene TRBJ2-3; a weak D match, TRBD2 (5 bases). Looked up from germline, CDR1 is SGHVS and CDR2 is FNYEAQ. V gave up 1 base and J gave up 7 bases, with 24 bases separating them. The length of the CDR3 is 18 residues. The CDR3 protein is CASSLGVQPDSAQYTQYF. The CDR3 DNA follows: TGTGCCAGCAGCTTAGGGGTACAGCCGGACTCAGCACAGTATACGCAGTATTTT.

Concerning this clonotype: The conserved phenylalanine or tryptophan is not found at the CDR3 terminus, so this likely reflects a read error. The gene calls are TRBV27 and TRBJ2-2; D gene ambiguous. Germline CDR1 is MNHEY and CDR2 is SMNVEV (reference sequence). Trimming took 8 bases from V and 6 from J, leaving 13 bases between them. CDR3 size: 13 residues. The CDR3, as DNA: TGTGCCAGCGCTTTACGATCCGCCGGGGAGCTGTTTTCT. It yields the protein CASALRSAGELFS.

This clonotype has at least ten counts. The J gene is TRBJ2-3, the V gene TRBV27; D might be TRBD1 or TRBD2, each matching 5 bases. This CDR3 contains 15 residues. The V and J ends lost 0 bases and 2 bases respectively, with 9 bases between them. CDR1 and CDR2 (germline): MNHEY, SMNVEV (reference sequence). CDR3 DNA: TGTGCCAGCAGTTTATCTCGAGGGGACACAGATACGCAGTATTTT. This translates into CASSLSRGDTDTQYF.

The chain couples TRBV6-6 to TRBJ2-2; D not resolved. The germline CDR1 and CDR2 sequences are MNHNY and SVGAGI (reference sequence). The CDR3 is 17 amino acids. V was clipped by 6 bases and J by 4 bases, with 21 bases between them. CDR3: CASSTLAWAGITGELFF. The DNA of the CDR3 is TGTGCCAGCAGCACCTTGGCCTGGGCTGGAATCACCGGGGAGCTGTTTTTT.

About this clonotype itself: An end of the junction differs from the germline gene, which may be a read error. The genes are TRBV4-2 and TRBJ2-1; TRBD2 might be the D (6 bases). There are 12 residues in the CDR3. Germline-derived CDR1 and CDR2 are LGHNA and YNFKEQ. CDR3 bases: TGTGCCAACAGCCAGGTAGCGGATGAGCAGTTCTTC. This gives the protein CANSQVADEQFF.

J is TRBJ2-7 and V is TRBV28; the D is unclear. V lost 4 bases to trimming and J lost 2 bases, with 18 bases between them. Germline assignment: CDR1 MDHEN and CDR2 SYDVKM. The CDR3 has 16 amino acids. CDR3 coding DNA: TGTGCCAGCAGTTCCCCTTTCAGTTCTCCAGCCTACGAGCAGTACGTC. Protein sequence: CASSSPFSSPAYEQYV.